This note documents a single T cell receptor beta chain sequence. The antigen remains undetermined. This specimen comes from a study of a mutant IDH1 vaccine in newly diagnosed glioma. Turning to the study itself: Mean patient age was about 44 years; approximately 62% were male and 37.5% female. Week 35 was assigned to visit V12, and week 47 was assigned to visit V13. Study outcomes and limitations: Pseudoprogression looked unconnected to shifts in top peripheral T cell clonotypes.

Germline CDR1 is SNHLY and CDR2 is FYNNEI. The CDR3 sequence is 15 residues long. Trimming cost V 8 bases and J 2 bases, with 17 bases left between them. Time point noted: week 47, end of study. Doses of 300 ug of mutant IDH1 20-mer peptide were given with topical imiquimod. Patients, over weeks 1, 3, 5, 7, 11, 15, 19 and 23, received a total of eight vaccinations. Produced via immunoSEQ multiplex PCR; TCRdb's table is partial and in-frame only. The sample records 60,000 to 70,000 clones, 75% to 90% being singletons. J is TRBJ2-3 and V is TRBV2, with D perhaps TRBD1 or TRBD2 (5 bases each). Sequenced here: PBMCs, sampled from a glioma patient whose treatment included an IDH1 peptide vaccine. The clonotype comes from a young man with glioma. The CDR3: CASRPGSGATDTQYF. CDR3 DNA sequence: TGTGCCAGCCGCCCGGGGTCTGGGGCCACAGATACGCAGTATTTT.